Below are 22 T cell receptor beta chains sequenced from a single sample in a study of blood T cell repertoires in COVID-19. Sequencing used immunoSEQ multiplex PCR; TCRdb keeps in-frame clones, though not all of them. The sample contains about 73,000 clones, approximately 80% of which appear only once. Material for sequencing was peripheral blood. These receptors were obtained from a woman aged 55-75 years with acute or convalescent COVID-19.

Here the CDR3 reads CASSLTSGSPLHF. DNA of the CDR3: TGTGCCAGCAGCTTGACCTCGGGTTCACCCCTCCACTTT. The chain employs TRBV7-9 and TRBJ1-6; D unclear. Trimming removed 3 bases from V and 9 bases from J, with 9 bases in between. This CDR3 contains 13 residues. CDR1 is SEHNR, CDR2 FQNEAQ, per germline (reference sequence).

This clone was seen once. This chain uses TRBV7-2 with TRBJ1-1; D gene unclear. This CDR3 spans 13 amino acids. V was clipped by 5 bases and J by 1 base, with 8 bases between them. Germline V gives CDR1 SGHTA, CDR2 FQGNSA. CDR3 in amino acids: CASSKFRNTEAFF. The CDR3 DNA follows: TGTGCCAGCAGCAAATTCCGGAACACTGAAGCTTTCTTT.

The rearrangement uses TRBV14 and TRBJ1-2; 7 positions agree with TRBD1. The CDR3 sequence is 14 residues long. Germline CDR1 reads SGHDN; CDR2 reads FVKESK. V was clipped by 0 bases and J by 5 bases; unmatched bases: 3. The CDR3 coding sequence is TGTGCCAGCAGCCAAGAGCGCAGGGGGTATGGCTACACCTTC. Amino acids: CASSQERRGYGYTF.

In its sample, this clone was seen once. DNA of the CDR3: TGCGCCAGCAGCCGAACGGGCACTGAAGCTTTCTTT. This gives the protein CASSRTGTEAFF. The chain links TRBV4-1 to TRBJ1-1; no clear D gene. Trimming removed 4 bases from V and 4 bases from J, with 7 bases in between. The CDR3 totals 12 residues. Germline CDR1 reads MGHRA; CDR2 reads YSYEKL.

The J gene is TRBJ1-2, the V gene TRBV19; weak D call: TRBD1 (6 bases). Germline assignment: CDR1 LNHDA and CDR2 SQIVND (reference sequence). The CDR3 is 21 residues long. Trimming took off 5 bases at V and 1 base at J, with 32 bases between the two ends. CDR3: CASSVLLGASQGLTRNYGYTF. The CDR3, as DNA: TGTGCCAGTAGTGTTCTCTTGGGGGCATCACAGGGACTAACGCGTAACTATGGCTACACCTTC. The complete variable domain, with remaining parts taken from reference TRBV19 and TRBJ1-2, reads DGGITQSPKYLFRKEGQNVTLSCEQNLNHDAMYWYRQDPGQGLRLIYYSQIVNDFQKGDIAEGYSVSREKKESFPLTVTSAQKNPTAFYLCASSVLLGASQGLTRNYGYTFGSGTRLTVV.

The chain has TRBV21-1 and TRBJ1-1; TRBD1 is the table's D call and was not checked against the DNA. TRBV21-1 is tagged as a pseudogene. This CDR3 is 16 amino acids long. The CDR3 is CASSNRTVLMNTEAFF. The CDR3 DNA reads as TGTGCCAGCAGCAATCGGACAGTCCTCATGAACACTGAAGCTTTCTTT.

The gene calls are TRBV6-5 and TRBJ1-1; 8 nucleotides agree with TRBD1. Germline V gene lookup returns CDR1 MNHEY and CDR2 SVGAGI. Trimming removed 10 bases from V and 3 bases from J; junction bases left unmatched: 13. The CDR3 runs to 15 residues. The CDR3 nucleotides read TGTGCCACCGAAAAAACCGGGACAGGACACACTGAAGCTTTCTTT. Protein: CATEKTGTGHTEAFF.

The chain uses TRBV24-1 and TRBJ2-2, with 8 bases identical to TRBD1. This CDR3 is built from 14 residues. V trimming: 10 bases; J trimming: 3 bases; junction bases outside the gene matches: 6. CDR1 is KGHDR and CDR2 is SFDVKD in the germline V gene. The CDR3 sequence: CATRGTGYTGELFF. The CDR3 nucleotides are TGTGCCACGAGGGGGACAGGTTACACCGGGGAGCTGTTTTTT.

The chain is built from TRBV12-5 and TRBJ1-1; 8 nucleotides match TRBD1. The germline gives CDR1 LGHNT, CDR2 FRNRAP. Germline trimming cut 1 base from V and 1 base from J; bases unmatched to any gene: 2. The CDR3 loop spans 15 amino acids. The CDR3 nucleotides are TGTGCTAGTGGTTTGGCAGGGGGCGCGAACACTGAAGCTTTCTTT. This sequence encodes CASGLAGGANTEAFF. The full variable domain, with the rest looked up from reference TRBV12-5 and TRBJ1-1, is DARVTQTPRHKVTEMGQEVTMRCQPILGHNTVFWYRQTMMQGLELLAYFRNRAPLDDSGMPKDRFSAEMPDATLATLKIQPSEPRDSAVYFCASGLAGGANTEAFFGQGTRLTVV.

The gene calls are TRBV6-5 and TRBJ1-6; D gene uncertain. This CDR3 region has 14 residues. Germline CDR1 and CDR2: MNHEY and SVGAGI. Trimming shortened V by 6 bases and J by 6 bases, and 12 bases separated the two germline ends. The CDR3 spells CASSHHELNSPLHF. Here the CDR3 DNA reads TGTGCCAGCAGCCACCACGAACTTAATTCACCCCTCCACTTT.

The rearrangement links TRBV7-2 to TRBJ1-5; tentatively, D is TRBD1 (6 bases). V gave up 1 base and J gave up 6 bases, with 19 bases separating them. This CDR3 has 17 amino acids. CDR1 and CDR2 (germline): SGHTA, FQGNSA. DNA of the CDR3: TGTGCCAGCAGCTTAGGCGTTGGTACAGGGCGAGGTCAGCCCCAGCATTTT. Its protein is CASSLGVGTGRGQPQHF.

This chain joins TRBV7-2 and TRBJ2-5; TRBD2 is a possible D gene (6 bases). Germline V CDR1 and CDR2: SGHTA, FQGNSA. The CDR3 runs 15 residues. The V and J ends lost 5 bases and 7 bases respectively, with 20 bases between them. The CDR3 DNA follows: TGTGCCAGCAGCCGCCGGGACTTGGGAGGTAGGACCCAGTACTTC. Amino acid sequence: CASSRRDLGGRTQYF.

The chain links TRBV7-2 to TRBJ1-4; a weak D match, TRBD1 (6 bases). Germline loops: CDR1 SGHTA, CDR2 FQGNSA. The ends were cut back, 5 bases at V and 7 bases at J, with 20 bases in the middle. The CDR3 is made up of 16 amino acids. CDR3 DNA sequence: TGTGCCAGCAGCCCATCGGGGGGCAGGGTGGGTGAAAAACTGTTTTTT. Translating gives CASSPSGGRVGEKLFF.

The chain links TRBV27 to TRBJ2-1; 10 bases line up with TRBD1. After removal of 8 bases from V and 9 bases from J, the junction contained 10 bases not matched to a gene. The germline gives CDR1 MNHEY, CDR2 SMNVEV (reference sequence). The CDR3 is 14 residues long. The DNA of the CDR3 is TGTGCCAGCCGCCTGGGACAGGGGTATTCTGAGCAGTTCTTC. This sequence encodes CASRLGQGYSEQFF.

This clone has only one observation. The chain recombines TRBV7-3 with TRBJ2-3; D might be TRBD2 (6 bases). The V gene's germline CDR1 is SGHTA and CDR2 FQGTGA. This CDR3 has 12 residues. V was trimmed by 5 bases and J by 8 bases, leaving 11 bases between them. CDR3: CASSADGSTQYF. CDR3 nucleotide sequence: TGTGCCAGCAGCGCGGACGGGAGTACGCAGTATTTT.

This chain uses TRBV7-8 with TRBJ1-6; D gene unclear. CDR3 length: 16 residues. Germline V gene sequence: CDR1 SGHVS, CDR2 FQNEAQ. The germline V and J ends were trimmed by 4 bases and 0 bases, with 10 bases remaining between them. The CDR3 spells CASSSQQSSYNSPLHF. The CDR3 DNA reads TGTGCCAGCAGCTCCCAACAGAGCTCCTATAATTCACCCCTCCACTTT.

The chain carries TRBV7-9 and TRBJ1-2; D uncertain. This CDR3 has 17 amino acids. Germline CDR1 reads SEHNR; CDR2 reads FQNEAQ (reference sequence). V lost 1 base, J lost 5 bases, and 20 bases lay in between. CDR3 in amino acids: CASSLDSGFYTHYGYTF. CDR3 DNA: TGTGCCAGCAGCTTAGATTCGGGTTTTTATACACATTATGGCTACACCTTC.

This chain links TRBV12-1 with TRBJ2-1; TRBD2 reflects the table's D call only, with no check against the DNA. TRBV12-1 is listed as a pseudogene. This CDR3 region has 16 residues. CDR3 amino acids: CASSFCPGSSYNEQFF. As DNA, the CDR3 is TGTGCCAGCAGCTTTTGCCCGGGGAGCTCCTACAATGAGCAGTTCTTC.

The V gene is TRBV7-9, the J gene TRBJ1-1; no clear D. From germline, CDR1 is SEHNR and CDR2 FQNEAQ (reference sequence). CDR3 length: 13 amino acids. Trimming left V 5 bases short and J 7 bases short, with 14 bases between. CDR3 sequence: CASSNKPSREAFF. CDR3 nucleotides: TGTGCCAGCAGCAATAAACCTAGCCGTGAAGCTTTCTTT.

The rearrangement joins TRBV5-1 to TRBJ2-7; TRBD2 aligns across 11 bases. Germline V gene sequence: CDR1 SGHRS, CDR2 YFSETQ. V trimming: 0 bases; J trimming: 6 bases; junction bases outside the gene matches: 2. CDR3 length equals 14 residues. In DNA, the CDR3 is TGCGCCAGCAGCTTGGGAGGACTAGCGGGCGAGCAGTACTTC. Translated, it gives CASSLGGLAGEQYF.

The chain carries TRBV6-5 and TRBJ2-3, with TRBD2 identical over 7 bases. This CDR3 comprises 15 residues. Per germline, CDR1 MNHEY and CDR2 SVGAGI. The V gene end was trimmed by 4 bases and the J gene end by 1 base; junction bases not matched to a gene: 5. The CDR3 coding sequence is TGTGCCAGCAGTTTCCGGACTAGTGGCACAGATACGCAGTATTTT. Protein product: CASSFRTSGTDTQYF.

The rearrangement links TRBV11-2 to TRBJ1-2; D gene unclear. CDR1 and CDR2 (germline): SGHAT, FQNNGV. V dropped 3 bases and J dropped 8 bases, with 16 bases sitting between them. CDR3 size: 14 residues. CDR3 DNA sequence: TGTGCCAGCAGCTTGGATATTGGACCGGGAGGCTACACCTTC. It is translated as CASSLDIGPGGYTF.